The 2 T cell receptor beta chains reported below all come from one sample, sequenced in a study of T cell repertoires in cytomegalovirus infection. TCRdb itself ran the reads through MiXCR, one entry per CDR3 protein. Found here are 350,000 to 450,000 distinct CDR3 sequences, around 18% of them singletons; the top ten hold 7.5% to 9.5%. The source material was PBMCs. These receptors were obtained from a human donor in good health (CMV status not recorded). Some clones in this sample may be carry-over from other donors' samples.

This clonotype has only a few counts. The chain recombines TRBV20-1 with TRBJ1-1, with D perhaps TRBD1 (5 bases). The CDR3 totals 13 residues. The V end was cut by 6 bases, the J end by 4 bases, with 15 bases between. CDR1 DFQATT and CDR2 SNEGSKA come from the germline V gene (reference sequence). CDR3: CSAWRRGRTEAFF. In DNA, the CDR3 is TGCAGTGCCTGGAGGAGGGGCCGCACTGAAGCTTTCTTT.

This clonotype was seen repeatedly, ten times or more. The chain employs TRBV11-2 and TRBJ2-3, with 9 bases fitting TRBD2. There are 16 residues in the CDR3. The germline gives CDR1 SGHAT, CDR2 FQNNGV. J gave up 0 bases and V 2 bases, and 3 bases lay outside the gene matches. The CDR3 coding sequence is TGTGCCAGCAGCTTAAGCGGGGGGCTAAGCACAGATACGCAGTATTTT. Its translation is CASSLSGGLSTDTQYF.